This T cell receptor (beta chain) was sequenced during a study of T cell repertoires in cytomegalovirus infection. Findings and caveats of the study: CMV-specific HLA-C-restricted TCR beta clonotypes dominated the ex vivo response.

TCRdb redid the calling of the reads with MiXCR, one entry per CDR3 protein. The sample lists 71,000 or so distinct CDR3 sequences, approximately 20% occurring once. In regard to this clonotype: The antigen is unknown.

The J segment lost 1 base and the V segment lost 5 bases, leaving 11 bases of the junction unmatched. The CDR3 covers 18 residues. The gene calls are TRBV12-3 or TRBV12-4 and TRBJ2-6, with 7 bases identical to TRBD1. Sample: CD8+ T cells from cultured PBMCs, taken from culture after CMV antigen stimulation. The source is a human donor in good health (CMV status not recorded). Some clones in this sample may be carry-over from other donors' samples. CDR3 in amino acids: CASSRPGQTPSGANVLTF. CDR3 nucleotide sequence: TGTGCCAGCAGTCGCCCGGGACAGACCCCATCTGGGGCCAACGTCCTGACTTTC.